Listed below are T cell receptor beta chains from one sample, sequenced in a study of human T cells and chemical hapten exposure. TCRdb itself ran the RACE reads through MiXCR, one entry per CDR3 protein. The data show some 71,000 distinct CDR3 sequences, over 8.5% seen once. The sequences come from whole blood, collected in connection with sensitization to the hapten diphenylcyclopropenone (DPC). The source of these receptors is a woman aged 50 to 65 with alopecia areata. Some clones in this sample may be carry-over from other donors' samples. CDR3s include the opening cysteine and the closing phenylalanine or tryptophan. The order of the fields is clone size, V gene, D gene, J gene, CDR3 protein, CDR3 DNA. D genes are given only for firm matches. Some rows have no size entry. The others give once, few or many, or a class for an expanded clone.

few	TRBV4-1	TRBD1	TRBJ1-2	CASSKRGQGHPDNYGYTF	TGCGCCAGCAGCAAAAGGGGACAGGGACATCCGGATAACTATGGCTACACCTTC
many	TRBV20-1	TRBD2	TRBJ2-5	CSAGTGLAFEETQYF	TGCAGTGCGGGAACCGGACTAGCGTTCGAAGAGACCCAGTACTTC
many	TRBV28	-	TRBJ1-1	CASRTPDTEAFF	TGTGCCAGCAGGACTCCTGACACTGAAGCTTTCTTT
many	TRBV7-2	TRBD1	TRBJ1-4	CASSLSQGGNEKLFF	TGTGCCAGCAGCTTATCGCAGGGGGGTAATGAAAAACTGTTTTTT
many	TRBV6-5	-	TRBJ2-7	CASSPAGTYYEQYF	TGTGCCAGCAGTCCCGCCGGGACTTACTACGAGCAGTACTTC
few	TRBV24-1	TRBD1	TRBJ1-4	CATSDGQGRGKLFF	TGTGCCACCAGTGATGGACAGGGTCGTGGGAAACTGTTTTTT
few	TRBV11-2	TRBD2	TRBJ2-1	CASSLTSLRLSGEQFF	TGTGCCAGCAGCTTGACTAGCCTTCGTCTTTCGGGTGAGCAGTTCTTC
-	TRBV9	TRBD2	TRBJ2-5	CASTSGGQKGTQYF	TGTGCCAGCACTAGCGGGGGCCAAAAGGGGACCCAGTACTTC
many	TRBV4-3	-	TRBJ1-4	CASSQDSTGAGEKLFF	TGCGCCAGCAGCCAAGATTCTACGGGGGCCGGGGAAAAACTGTTTTTT
many	TRBV13	-	TRBJ1-4	CASSSLRGSEKLFF	TGTGCCAGCAGCTCCCTCCGGGGGAGTGAAAAACTGTTTTTT
few	TRBV28	-	TRBJ1-1	CASSPLGPYTEAFF	TGTGCCAGCAGTCCCCTGGGCCCCTACACTGAAGCTTTCTTT
many	TRBV6-2/TRBV6-3	-	TRBJ1-2	CASSPASYGYTF	TGTGCCAGCAGCCCCGCCTCCTATGGCTACACCTTC
few	TRBV6-1	TRBD1	TRBJ1-2	CASSGGQGNGYTF	TGTGCCAGCAGTGGGGGACAGGGTAATGGCTACACCTTC
few	TRBV12-3/TRBV12-4	TRBD1	TRBJ2-1	CASSQTGAGEQFF	TGTGCCAGCAGTCAGACAGGGGCCGGTGAGCAGTTCTTC
many	TRBV6-2/TRBV6-3	TRBD2	TRBJ2-3	CASTNLGGGSTDTQYF	TGTGCCAGCACCAATCTTGGCGGGGGGAGCACAGATACGCAGTATTTT
many	TRBV2	-	TRBJ2-5	CASSELEQETQYF	TGTGCCAGCAGTGAGCTAGAACAAGAGACCCAGTACTTC
-	TRBV12-3/TRBV12-4	TRBD2	TRBJ2-7	CASSGVVAGGPLHYEQYF	TGTGCCAGCAGTGGTGTGGTAGCGGGAGGGCCGTTGCACTACGAGCAGTACTTC
many	TRBV7-8	TRBD2	TRBJ2-3	CASSLSGSSSADTQYF	TGTGCCAGCAGCCTTAGCGGGAGCTCTTCTGCAGATACGCAGTATTTT
few	TRBV3-1	-	TRBJ1-2	CASSLPTANYGYTF	TGTGCCAGCAGCTTACCGACCGCGAACTATGGCTACACCTTC
many	TRBV3-1	-	TRBJ2-7	CASSRQGGMSF	TGTGCCAGCAGCCGGCAGGGGGGGATGTCCTTC
many	TRBV9	-	TRBJ2-5	CASSVAPTETQYF	TGTGCCAGCAGCGTAGCCCCTACAGAGACCCAGTACTTC
many	TRBV6-5	-	TRBJ2-7	CASRGLYEQYF	TGTGCCAGCCGAGGTCTTTACGAGCAGTACTTC
-	TRBV20-1	-	TRBJ1-1	CSARASQNTEAFF	TGCAGTGCTAGAGCGAGCCAGAACACTGAAGCTTTCTTT
few	TRBV6-1	-	TRBJ1-5	CASSEDNGQPQHF	TGTGCCAGCAGTGAAGATAACGGGCAGCCCCAGCATTTT
many	TRBV2	-	TRBJ1-1	CASSELGFTEAFF	TGTGCCAGCAGTGAATTGGGGTTCACTGAAGCTTTCTTT
few	TRBV5-1	TRBD1	TRBJ1-2	CASSINPGQDRGGYTF	TGCGCCAGCAGCATCAACCCTGGACAGGACAGGGGAGGCTACACCTTC